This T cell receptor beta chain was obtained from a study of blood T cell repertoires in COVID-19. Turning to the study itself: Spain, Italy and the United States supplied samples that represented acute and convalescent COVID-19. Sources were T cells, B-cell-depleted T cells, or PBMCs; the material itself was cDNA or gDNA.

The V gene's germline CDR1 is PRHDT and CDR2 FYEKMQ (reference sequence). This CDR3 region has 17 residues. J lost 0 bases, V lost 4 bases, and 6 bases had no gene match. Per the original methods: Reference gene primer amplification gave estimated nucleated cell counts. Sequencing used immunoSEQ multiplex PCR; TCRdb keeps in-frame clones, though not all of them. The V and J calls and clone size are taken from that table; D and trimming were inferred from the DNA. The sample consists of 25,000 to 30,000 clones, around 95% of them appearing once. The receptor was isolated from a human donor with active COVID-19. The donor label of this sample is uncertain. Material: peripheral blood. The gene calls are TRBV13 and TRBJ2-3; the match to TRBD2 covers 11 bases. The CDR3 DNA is TGTGCCAGCAGCTCATTAGCGGGGGGGTCTAGCACAGATACGCAGTATTTT. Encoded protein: CASSSLAGGSSTDTQYF. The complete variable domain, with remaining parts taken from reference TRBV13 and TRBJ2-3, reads AAGVIQSPRHLIKEKRETATLKCYPIPRHDTVYWYQQGPGQDPQFLISFYEKMQSDKGSIPDRFSAQQFSDYHSELNMSSLELGDSALYFCASSSLAGGSSTDTQYFGPGTRLTVL.